This TCR beta chain was documented in a study of radiation and T cells in renal cell carcinoma. General study results and limits: Top tumor clonotypes rose in blood 2 weeks post-radiation, then contracted.

Clones were sequenced by immunoSEQ multiplex PCR, and TCRdb holds only the in-frame ones, with some missing. The repertoire holds roughly 80,000 clones, roughly 85% seen once, with 2% to 3% in the top ten. Details on this clone: The antigen is not known.

Germline V gene data show CDR1 as SEHNR and CDR2 as FQNEAQ (reference sequence). The CDR3 totals 16 residues. V shed 1 base and J shed 0 bases, with 10 bases lying between them. Documented time point: blood 4 weeks post-SBRT, at nephrectomy. Treatment given: 15 Gy SBRT to primary tumor, nephrectomy 4 weeks later. Nephrectomy followed 15 Gy stereotactic body radiation by 4 weeks. Serial blood draws occurred at baseline and 2 and 4 weeks post-SBRT. The TCR originated in a woman aged 55 to 70 with renal cell carcinoma. Specimen: blood, collected from a patient whose treatment included radiotherapy and nephrectomy. The chain joins TRBV7-9 to TRBJ1-3; D unresolved. The DNA for the CDR3 is TGTGCCAGCAGCTTAGGGTACAGTTTCTCTGGAAACACCATATATTTT. Encoded protein: CASSLGYSFSGNTIYF. Using reference TRBV7-9 and TRBJ1-3 for the parts outside the CDR3, the full variable domain is DTGVSQNPRHKITKRGQNVTFRCDPISEHNRLYWYRQTLGQGPEFLTYFQNEAQLEKSRLLSDRFSAERPKGSFSTLEIQRTEQGDSAMYLCASSLGYSFSGNTIYFGEGSWLTVV.